This T cell receptor beta chain was profiled in a study of shared clonotypes between healthy human individuals. At the deep level, the assay was run. Libraries were prepared by immunoSEQ multiplex PCR; TCRdb keeps only in-frame clonotypes and omits some of them. The table lists approximately 2,000,000 clones, about nine tenths of them singletons. CDR3 size: 15 residues. Per the germline V gene, CDR1 is SGHTA and CDR2 is FQGNSA. The V gene lost 1 base and the J gene lost 0 bases, with 9 bases spanning the gap. Of note for this clone: Its antigen is currently unknown.

Study observations and caveats: Naive subsets usually exceeded memory subsets in estimated richness. Relative to their counterparts shared across all four donors, non-shared clonotypes exhibited diminished generation probabilities. Though the depth was large, rarefaction showed that sorted-subset sequencing was incomplete.

The clonotype comes from a man between 18 and 35 years old in good health. Some clones in this sample may be carry-over from other donors' samples. The sequencing sample was made of naive CD4+ T cells from PBMCs. As to subset: CD45RA+ positively selected. J is TRBJ1-2 and V is TRBV7-2; D gene unclear. Here the CDR3 reads CASSLDNSANYGYTF. The CDR3 DNA reads as TGTGCCAGCAGCTTAGATAATTCAGCTAACTATGGCTACACCTTC.